This T cell receptor beta chain was recovered during a study of cytomegalovirus exposure and HLA in healthy donors. Study conclusions and caveats: The likely origin of a cluster of highly shared sequence variants was a sequencing artifact. In a later analysis, parvovirus B19, influenza, CMV and Epstein-Barr virus appeared linked to several top co-occurrence clusters. Later genetic work tied a missense DCLRE1C variant to beta-chain V and J trimming.

The CDR3 consists of 17 residues. The germline V gene has CDR1 SGHRS and CDR2 YFSETQ. The V and J ends lost 0 bases and 3 bases, in that order; junction bases with no gene match: 5. It was with 60 Vbeta and 13 Jbeta primers that the PCR ran. Using immunoSEQ multiplex PCR, the repertoire was profiled, and TCRdb retains in-frame clones only, with some absent. Among some 70,000 clones listed, around three quarters were seen once. This clone has a single count. What it binds is not known. This TCR was sampled from a man aged 45-60 years in good health and CMV-seronegative. Sequencing was carried out using PBMCs. The V gene is TRBV5-1, the J gene TRBJ2-2, with TRBD2 identical over 10 bases. CDR3 bases: TGCGCCAGCAGCTTGGTTACTAGCGGGGCGGACACCGGGGAGCTGTTTTTT. Its protein is CASSLVTSGADTGELFF.